This TCR beta chain was documented in a study of blood T cell repertoires in COVID-19. Study-wide background: Sites across the United States, Italy and Spain contributed samples from acute and convalescent COVID-19. Sources were T cells, B-cell-depleted T cells, or PBMCs; the material itself was cDNA or gDNA.

The germline V gene has CDR1 MNHEY and CDR2 SMNVEV (reference sequence). V lost 7 bases and J lost 2; bases outside the gene matches: 20. The CDR3 contains 19 residues. In the authors' workflow: By means of reference gene primer amplification, nucleated cell counts were estimated. Generated by immunoSEQ multiplex PCR, the TCRdb table keeps only in-frame clones and is missing some. V and J calls and clone size are copied from that table; D and trimming were computed from the DNA. The table shows approximately 210,000 clones, with 70% to 90% occurring only once. This TCR derives from a middle-aged woman with acute or convalescent COVID-19. Input material: peripheral blood. The V gene is TRBV27, the J gene TRBJ2-3; the match to TRBD2 covers 8 bases. The CDR3 loop reads CASTSPGLGLASNTDTQYF. The DNA of the CDR3 is TGTGCCAGCACCTCCCCAGGGCTCGGACTAGCTTCAAACACAGATACGCAGTATTTT.